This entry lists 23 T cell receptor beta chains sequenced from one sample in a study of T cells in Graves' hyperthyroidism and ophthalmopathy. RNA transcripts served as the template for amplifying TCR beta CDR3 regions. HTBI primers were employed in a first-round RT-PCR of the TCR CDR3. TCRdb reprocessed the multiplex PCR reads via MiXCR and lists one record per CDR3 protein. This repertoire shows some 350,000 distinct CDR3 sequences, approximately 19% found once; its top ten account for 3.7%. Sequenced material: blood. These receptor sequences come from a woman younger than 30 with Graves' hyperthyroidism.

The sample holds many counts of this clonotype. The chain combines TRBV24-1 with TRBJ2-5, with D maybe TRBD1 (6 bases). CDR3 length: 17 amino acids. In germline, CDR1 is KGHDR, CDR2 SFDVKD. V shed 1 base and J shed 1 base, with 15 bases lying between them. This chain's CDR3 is CATSDLGALTGQETQYF. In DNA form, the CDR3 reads TGTGCCACCAGTGATTTAGGGGCCCTGACAGGCCAAGAGACCCAGTACTTC.

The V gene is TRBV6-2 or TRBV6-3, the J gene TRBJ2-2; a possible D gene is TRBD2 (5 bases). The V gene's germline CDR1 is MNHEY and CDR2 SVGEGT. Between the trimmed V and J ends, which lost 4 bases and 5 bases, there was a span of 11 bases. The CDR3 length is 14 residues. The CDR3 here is CASSSRGETGELFF. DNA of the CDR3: TGTGCCAGCAGTTCACGGGGAGAAACCGGGGAGCTGTTTTTT.

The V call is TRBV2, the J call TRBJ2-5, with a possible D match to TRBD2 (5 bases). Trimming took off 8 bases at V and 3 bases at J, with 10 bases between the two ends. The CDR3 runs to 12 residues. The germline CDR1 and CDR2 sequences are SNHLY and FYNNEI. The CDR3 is CASQKGEETQYF. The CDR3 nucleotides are TGTGCCAGCCAAAAGGGAGAAGAGACCCAGTACTTC. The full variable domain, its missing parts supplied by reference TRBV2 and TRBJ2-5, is EPEVTQTPSHQVTQMGQEVILRCVPISNHLYFYWYRQILGQKVEFLVSFYNNEISEKSEIFDDQFSVERPDGSNFTLKIRSTKLEDSAMYFCASQKGEETQYFGPGTRLLVL.

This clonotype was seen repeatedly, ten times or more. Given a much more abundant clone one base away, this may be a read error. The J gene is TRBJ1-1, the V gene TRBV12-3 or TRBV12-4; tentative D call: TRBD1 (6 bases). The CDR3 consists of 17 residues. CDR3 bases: TGTGGCAGCAGTCCCACGCTGTACAGGGAGGATGACACTGAAGCTTTCTTT. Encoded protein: CGSSPTLYREDDTEAFF.

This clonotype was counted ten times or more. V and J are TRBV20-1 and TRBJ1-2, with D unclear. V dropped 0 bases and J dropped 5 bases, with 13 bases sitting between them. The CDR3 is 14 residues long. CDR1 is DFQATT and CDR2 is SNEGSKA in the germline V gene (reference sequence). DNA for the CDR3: TGCAGTGCTAGAGATCTGGGCATGGTATATGGCTACACCTTC. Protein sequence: CSARDLGMVYGYTF.

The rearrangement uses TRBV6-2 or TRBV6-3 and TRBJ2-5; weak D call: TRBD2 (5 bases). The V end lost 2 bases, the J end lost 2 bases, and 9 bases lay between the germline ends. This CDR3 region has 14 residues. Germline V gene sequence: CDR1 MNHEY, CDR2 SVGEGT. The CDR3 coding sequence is TGTGCCAGCAGTTACCCTCGGACTCAAGAGACCCAGTACTTC. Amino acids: CASSYPRTQETQYF.

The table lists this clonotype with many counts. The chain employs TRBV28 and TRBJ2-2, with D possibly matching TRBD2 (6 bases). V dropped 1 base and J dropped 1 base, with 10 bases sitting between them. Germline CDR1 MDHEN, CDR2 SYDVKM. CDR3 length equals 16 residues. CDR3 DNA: TGTGCCAGCAGTTTATTATTTAGCGGGAACACCGGGGAGCTGTTTTTT. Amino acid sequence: CASSLLFSGNTGELFF. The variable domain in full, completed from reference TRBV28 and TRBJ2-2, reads DVKVTQSSRYLVKRTGEKVFLECVQDMDHENMFWYRQDPGLGLRLIYFSYDVKMKEKGDIPEGYSVSREKKERFSLILESASTNQTSMYLCASSLLFSGNTGELFFGEGSRLTVL.

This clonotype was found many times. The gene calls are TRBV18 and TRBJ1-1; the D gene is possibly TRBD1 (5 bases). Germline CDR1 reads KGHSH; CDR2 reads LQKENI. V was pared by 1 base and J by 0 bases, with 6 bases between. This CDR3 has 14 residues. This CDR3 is CASSPQQVNTEAFF. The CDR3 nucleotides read TGTGCCAGCTCACCACAACAGGTGAACACTGAAGCTTTCTTT.

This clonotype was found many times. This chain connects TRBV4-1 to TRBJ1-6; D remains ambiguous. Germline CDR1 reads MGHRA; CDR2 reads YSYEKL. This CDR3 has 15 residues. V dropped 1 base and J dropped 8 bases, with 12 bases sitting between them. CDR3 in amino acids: CASSQGRSQYSPLHF. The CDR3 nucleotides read TGCGCCAGCAGCCAAGGCAGGAGCCAATATTCACCCCTCCACTTT.

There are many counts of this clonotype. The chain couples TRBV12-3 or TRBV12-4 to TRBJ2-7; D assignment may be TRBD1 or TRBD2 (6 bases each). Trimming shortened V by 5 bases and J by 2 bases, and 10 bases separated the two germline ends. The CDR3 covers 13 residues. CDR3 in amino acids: CASSKGGPYEQYF. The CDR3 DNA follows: TGTGCCAGCAGTAAGGGGGGACCCTACGAGCAGTACTTC.

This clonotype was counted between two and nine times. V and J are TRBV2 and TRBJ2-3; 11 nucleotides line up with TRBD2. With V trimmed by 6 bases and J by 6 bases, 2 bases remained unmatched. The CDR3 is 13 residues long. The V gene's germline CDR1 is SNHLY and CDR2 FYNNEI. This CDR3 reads CASRRTSGDTQYF. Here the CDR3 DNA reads TGTGCCAGCAGGCGGACTAGCGGGGATACGCAGTATTTT.

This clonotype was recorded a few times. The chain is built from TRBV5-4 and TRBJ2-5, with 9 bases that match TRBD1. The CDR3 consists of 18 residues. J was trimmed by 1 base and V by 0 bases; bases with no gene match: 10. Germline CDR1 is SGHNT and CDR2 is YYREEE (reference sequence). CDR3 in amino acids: CASSLAGQGIWSQETQYF. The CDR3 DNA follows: TGTGCCAGCAGCTTGGCGGGACAGGGTATATGGTCCCAAGAGACCCAGTACTTC.

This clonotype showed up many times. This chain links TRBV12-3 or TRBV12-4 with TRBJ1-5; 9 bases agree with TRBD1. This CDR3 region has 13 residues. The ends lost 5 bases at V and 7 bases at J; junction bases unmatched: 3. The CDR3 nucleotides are TGTGCCAGCAGTACAGGGGGCCGGCAGCCCCAGCATTTT. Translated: CASSTGGRQPQHF.

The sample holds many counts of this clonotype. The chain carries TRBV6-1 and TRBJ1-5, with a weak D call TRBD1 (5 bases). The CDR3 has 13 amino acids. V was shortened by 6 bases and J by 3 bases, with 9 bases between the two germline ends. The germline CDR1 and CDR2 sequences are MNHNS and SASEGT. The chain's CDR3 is CASRGTVNQPQHF. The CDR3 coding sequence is TGTGCCAGCAGAGGGACGGTCAATCAGCCCCAGCATTTT.

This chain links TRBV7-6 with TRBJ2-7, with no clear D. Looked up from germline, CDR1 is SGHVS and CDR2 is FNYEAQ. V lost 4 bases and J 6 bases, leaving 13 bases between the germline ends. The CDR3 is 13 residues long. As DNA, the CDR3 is TGTGCCAGCAGCTCCGGATTATGGGGCGAGCAGTACTTC. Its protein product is CASSSGLWGEQYF.

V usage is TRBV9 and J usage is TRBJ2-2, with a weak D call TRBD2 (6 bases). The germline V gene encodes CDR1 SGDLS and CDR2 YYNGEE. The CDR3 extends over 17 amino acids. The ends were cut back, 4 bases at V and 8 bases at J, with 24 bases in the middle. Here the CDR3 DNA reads TGTGCCAGCAGCCCTCGCGCGGGGCCTAAAGACCCTGGGGAGCTGTTTTTT. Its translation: CASSPRAGPKDPGELFF.

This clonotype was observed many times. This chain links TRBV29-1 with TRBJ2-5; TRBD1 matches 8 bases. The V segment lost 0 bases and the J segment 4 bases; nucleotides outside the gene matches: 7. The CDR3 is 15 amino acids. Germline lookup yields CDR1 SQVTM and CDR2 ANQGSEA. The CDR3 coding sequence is TGCAGCGTTGAAGATGGGCAGGGGGCGAGAGAGACCCAGTACTTC. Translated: CSVEDGQGARETQYF.

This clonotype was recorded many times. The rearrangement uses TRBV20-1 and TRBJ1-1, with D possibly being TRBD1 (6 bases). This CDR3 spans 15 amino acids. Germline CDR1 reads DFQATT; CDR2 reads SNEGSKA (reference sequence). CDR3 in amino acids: CRPDRASSGNTEAFF. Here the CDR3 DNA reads TGCAGGCCGGACAGAGCCTCCTCCGGGAACACTGAAGCTTTCTTT.

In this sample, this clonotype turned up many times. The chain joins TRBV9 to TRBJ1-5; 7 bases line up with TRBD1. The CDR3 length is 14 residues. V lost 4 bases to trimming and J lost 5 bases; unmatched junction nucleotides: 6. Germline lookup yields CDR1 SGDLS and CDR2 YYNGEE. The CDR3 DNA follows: TGTGCCAGCAGCCTAACAGGGGATGATCAGCCCCAGCATTTT. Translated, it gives CASSLTGDDQPQHF.

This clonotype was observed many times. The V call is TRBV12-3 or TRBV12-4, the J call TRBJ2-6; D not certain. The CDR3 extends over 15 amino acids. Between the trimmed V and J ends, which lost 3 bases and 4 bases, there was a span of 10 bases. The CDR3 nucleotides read TGTGCCAGCAGTTTCGGATCCCGAGGGGCCAACGTCCTGACTTTC. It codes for CASSFGSRGANVLTF.

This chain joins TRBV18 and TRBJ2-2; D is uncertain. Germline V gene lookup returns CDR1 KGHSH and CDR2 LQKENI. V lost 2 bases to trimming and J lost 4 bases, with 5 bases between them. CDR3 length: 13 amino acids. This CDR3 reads CASSPASTGELFF. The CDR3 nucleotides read TGTGCCAGCTCACCAGCCAGCACCGGGGAGCTGTTTTTT.

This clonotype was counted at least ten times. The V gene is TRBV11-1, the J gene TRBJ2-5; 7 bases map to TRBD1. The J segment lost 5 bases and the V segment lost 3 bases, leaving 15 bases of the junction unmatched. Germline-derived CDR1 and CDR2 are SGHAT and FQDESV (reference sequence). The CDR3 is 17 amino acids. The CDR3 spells CASSFRRGIVTAETQYF. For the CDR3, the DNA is TGTGCCAGCAGCTTTCGCAGGGGGATAGTTACGGCGGAGACCCAGTACTTC. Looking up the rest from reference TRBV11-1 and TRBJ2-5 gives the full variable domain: EAEVAQSPRYKITEKSQAVAFWCDPISGHATLYWYRQILGQGPELLVQFQDESVVDDSQLPKDRFSAERLKGVDSTLKIQPAELGDSAMYLCASSFRRGIVTAETQYFGPGTRLLVL.

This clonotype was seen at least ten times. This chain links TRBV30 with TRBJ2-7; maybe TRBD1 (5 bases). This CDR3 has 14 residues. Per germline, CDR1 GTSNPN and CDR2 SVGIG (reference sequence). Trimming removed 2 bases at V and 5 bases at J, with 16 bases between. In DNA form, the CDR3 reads TGTGCCTGGAGTCCTGACAGTTTTGGGAACGAGCAGTACTTC. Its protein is CAWSPDSFGNEQYF.